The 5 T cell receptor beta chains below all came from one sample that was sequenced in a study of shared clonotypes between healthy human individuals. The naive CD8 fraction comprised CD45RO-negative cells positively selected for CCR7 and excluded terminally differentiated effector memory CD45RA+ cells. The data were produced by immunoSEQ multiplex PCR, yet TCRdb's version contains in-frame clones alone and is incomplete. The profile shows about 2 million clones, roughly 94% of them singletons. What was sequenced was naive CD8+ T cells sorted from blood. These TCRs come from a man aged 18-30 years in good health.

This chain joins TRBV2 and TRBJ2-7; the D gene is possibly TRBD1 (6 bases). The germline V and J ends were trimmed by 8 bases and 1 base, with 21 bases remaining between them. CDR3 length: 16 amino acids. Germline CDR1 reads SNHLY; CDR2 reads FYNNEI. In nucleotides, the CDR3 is TGTGCCAGCCTCCCCTCGACAGGACTGGGATCCTACGAGCAGTACTTC. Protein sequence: CASLPSTGLGSYEQYF.

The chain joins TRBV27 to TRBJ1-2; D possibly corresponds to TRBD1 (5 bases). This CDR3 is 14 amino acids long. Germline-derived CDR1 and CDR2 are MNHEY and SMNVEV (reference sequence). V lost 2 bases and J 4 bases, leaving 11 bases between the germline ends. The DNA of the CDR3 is TGTGCCAGCAGTTTAATAGGAGGGACCTATGGCTACACCTTC. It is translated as CASSLIGGTYGYTF.

The CDR3 DNA reads TGTGCCAGCAGCCCCAGGGGCGCGGGAGAGGACACCATATATTTT. Its protein is CASSPRGAGEDTIYF. V usage is TRBV5-6 and J usage is TRBJ1-3, with D perhaps TRBD1 (6 bases). CDR1 is SGHDT and CDR2 is YYEEEE in the germline V gene. The V gene lost 4 bases and the J gene lost 8 bases, with 19 bases spanning the gap. The CDR3 covers 15 residues. The full variable domain, its missing parts supplied by reference TRBV5-6 and TRBJ1-3, is DAGVTQSPTHLIKTRGQQVTLRCSPKSGHDTVSWYQQALGQGPQFIFQYYEEEERQRGNFPDRFSGHQFPNYSSELNVNALLLGDSALYLCASSPRGAGEDTIYFGEGSWLTVV.

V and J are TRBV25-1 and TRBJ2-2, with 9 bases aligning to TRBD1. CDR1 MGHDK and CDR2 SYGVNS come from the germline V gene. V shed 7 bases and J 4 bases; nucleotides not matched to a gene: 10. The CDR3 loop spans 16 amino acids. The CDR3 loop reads CASTPWGQGSTGELFF. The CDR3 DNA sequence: TGTGCCAGCACCCCATGGGGACAGGGTTCCACCGGGGAGCTGTTTTTT.

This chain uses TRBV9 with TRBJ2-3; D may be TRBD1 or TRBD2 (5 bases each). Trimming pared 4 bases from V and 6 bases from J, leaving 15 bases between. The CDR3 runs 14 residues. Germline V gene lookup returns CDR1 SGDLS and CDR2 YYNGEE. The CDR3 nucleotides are TGTGCCAGCAGCCCGGCAGGGAGAGTTGATACGCAGTATTTT. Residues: CASSPAGRVDTQYF.